This record concerns one T cell receptor beta chain sequence. Its recognized antigen is unknown. No qualities accompany the bases; no much larger clone lies one base away. The cysteine opens and the phenylalanine closes a CDR3 of 13 amino acids. Left in the record is the CDR3 DNA by itself, 39 bases read in frame from the first base. V drops 10 bases and J drops 3 bases, leaving 15 bases in between. Via the germline V gene, CDR1 is ENHRY and CDR2 SYGVKD. Sequenced on an Illumina NovaSeq 6000. TCRalpha and TCRbeta cDNA libraries were built by 5'RACE with constant-segment primers, adding sample barcodes and unique molecular identifiers. Trizol reagent was used to extract RNA from every sample. Libraries were amplified in two PCR steps, with a second sample barcode and Illumina TruSeq adapters added in the second step. Sequencing of the libraries was done on an Illumina NovaSeq, producing 2 x 150 bp paired-end reads. Regarding the original processing steps: The reads were demultiplexed and collapsed into UMI-guided consensus sequences using migec v1.2.7. Using mixcr v2.1.11, UMI consensuses were aligned to TRA and TRB V and J templates and then assembled into clonotypes. A clonotype was counted as expanded or contracted only when both edgeR and NoisET called the clonotype significant, with the noise models trained on biological replicates. For edgeR calls, a false discovery rate-adjusted p below 0.01 and a log2 fold-change threshold of 1 were applied. As an exploratory analysis of dynamics, PCA with hierarchical clustering was applied to max-normalized trajectories of the 1000 most abundant clonotypes. The CD4 or CD8 phenotype of responding clones was assigned using the separately sequenced CD4+ and CD8+ repertoires. TCRdb trimmed public reads at Q25 via fastp, called clones via MiXCR and kept in-frame beta chains. For every CDR3 protein sequence, its rows merge into one entry that carries the most common genes and DNA. Clone size and V and J calls follow TCRdb, not the original study. The sample has fewer than 350,000 distinct CDR3 sequences on record, 8% to 9% of them singletons. The top ten clonotypes cover 20% to 25% of the sample.

PBMCs were isolated by Ficoll-Paque density gradient centrifugation. This sample stems from a study of T-cell memory formation after mild COVID-19 (dated by TCRdb to about 2021). General notes on the study: TCR sequence clusters from the two donors were found to be largely donor specific. Longitudinal TCRalpha and TCRbeta repertoire sequencing tracked T-cell clones expanding and contracting after mild COVID-19 in a couple of donors. Two young, previously healthy adult volunteers made up the cohort, one male and one female. The paper as a whole reports these results and caveats: Clones that contracted from day 15 to 85 showed balanced CD4/CD8 phenotypes, whereas a second wave of clones that expanded from day 15 to 37 leaned towards CD4+. Contracting CD4+ clones turned up mainly in the CM and EM memory subsets, whereas EMRA was where CD8+ clones were enriched. The second-wave clones that peaked on day 37 were not confirmed to be SARS-CoV-2 specific. Some responding clones were detected in pre-infection memory, which suggested that pre-existing cross-reactive memory T cells had joined the SARS-CoV-2 response. The study covered only two mild cases, and larger cohorts including severe cases with pre-infection samples were considered necessary.

The sequenced sample consisted of PBMCs or a T cell subset sorted from them (not recorded which). This clonotype was obtained from a man younger than 35 who had mild COVID-19 (a few samples of this study predate the infection). The sample titles of this study are shuffled in the database, so cell type and time point are left out; the donor was told from shared clones. The sequence links TRBV10-3 to TRBJ1-1; TRBD1 is perhaps the D gene, given 5 matching bases. In nucleotides, the sequence is TGTGCCACCACGGGGGTCGGGGACACTGAAGCTTTCTTT. Translation gives CATTGVGDTEAFF.